A selection of T cell receptor beta chains follows, all from one sample in a study of OX40 agonist ivuxolimab in advanced cancers. Only in-frame clones appear in the TCRdb table, and some are missing; sequencing was by immunoSEQ multiplex PCR. The sample yields more than 45,000 clones, roughly 88% seen once. The material was CD4+ or CD8+ T cells sorted from blood, obtained in a trial of the OX40 agonist ivuxolimab. The receptors come from an adult with an advanced solid tumor such as melanoma, head and neck, liver or kidney cancer. Both conserved end residues are part of each CDR3. Each record gives: CDR3 protein, CDR3 DNA, clone size, J gene, D gene, V gene. A D gene is named only where the DNA matches it firmly. Size tells how often a clone was seen (once, few, many) or the class of an expanded clone, and some rows leave it out.

CDR3: CASRDRANTGELFF; DNA: TGCGCCAGCAGAGACAGGGCGAACACCGGGGAGCTGTTTTTT; size: .; J: TRBJ2-2; D: TRBD1; V: TRBV10-2
CDR3: CASAGQGAYEKLFF; DNA: TGTGCCAGTGCAGGACAGGGGGCTTATGAAAAACTGTTTTTT; size: few; J: TRBJ1-4; D: TRBD1; V: TRBV19
CDR3: CASSFRDRVVKTEAFF; DNA: TGTGCCAGCAGCTTTCGGGACAGGGTGGTAAAAACTGAAGCTTTCTTT; size: .; J: TRBJ1-1; D: TRBD1; V: TRBV5-4
CDR3: CASRLVGYGYTF; DNA: TGTGCCAGCAGATTGGTAGGCTATGGCTACACCTTC; size: .; J: TRBJ1-2; D: .; V: TRBV2
CDR3: CASSIEAGSETQYF; DNA: TGTGCCAGTAGTATAGAAGCAGGTTCGGAGACCCAGTACTTC; size: .; J: TRBJ2-5; D: .; V: TRBV19
CDR3: CASSASRGLSGNTIYF; DNA: TGCGCCAGCAGCGCATCGCGCGGCCTCTCTGGAAACACCATATATTTT; size: once; J: TRBJ1-3; D: .; V: TRBV5-1
CDR3: CASSPGWGNSYNEQFF; DNA: TGTGCCAGCAGCCCGGGTTGGGGGAACTCCTACAATGAGCAGTTCTTC; size: .; J: TRBJ2-1; D: .; V: TRBV7-9
CDR3: CSVEDQTRAKLFF; DNA: TGCAGCGTTGAAGATCAAACCAGGGCAAAACTGTTTTTT; size: .; J: TRBJ1-4; D: .; V: TRBV29-1
CDR3: CASSVAMTDTQYF; DNA: TGTGCCAGCAGCGTAGCGATGACAGATACGCAGTATTTT; size: .; J: TRBJ2-3; D: .; V: TRBV9
CDR3: CAISAQRTHEKLFF; DNA: TGTGCCATCAGTGCACAACGGACCCATGAAAAACTGTTTTTT; size: once; J: TRBJ1-4; D: .; V: TRBV10-3
CDR3: CASSQPAQGTKNIQYF; DNA: TGCGCCAGCAGCCAACCAGCGCAGGGAACCAAAAACATTCAGTACTTC; size: .; J: TRBJ2-4; D: .; V: TRBV4-1
CDR3: CASSLVGFEETQYF; DNA: TGCGCCAGCAGCTTAGTTGGGTTCGAAGAGACCCAGTACTTC; size: once; J: TRBJ2-5; D: .; V: TRBV5-1
CDR3: CASTAERSYGYTF; DNA: TGTGCCAGCACTGCAGAACGGAGCTATGGCTACACCTTC; size: .; J: TRBJ1-2; D: .; V: TRBV6-1
CDR3: CASNSLDIGNQPQHF; DNA: TGTGCCAGCAACTCCCTGGACATTGGCAATCAGCCCCAGCATTTT; size: .; J: TRBJ1-5; D: .; V: TRBV2
CDR3: CASDLNTGELFF; DNA: TGTGCCAGCGATCTAAACACCGGGGAGCTGTTTTTT; size: .; J: TRBJ2-2; D: .; V: TRBV6-1
CDR3: CASSQDRFSGLEQYF; DNA: TGCGCCAGCAGCCAAGACAGATTTTCGGGCCTCGAGCAGTACTTC; size: .; J: TRBJ2-7; D: .; V: TRBV4-1
CDR3: CASSGRETQYF; DNA: TGTGCCAGCAGTGGTCGGGAGACCCAGTACTTC; size: .; J: TRBJ2-5; D: .; V: TRBV2
CDR3: CASSLSGRPGAFF; DNA: TGTGCCAGCAGTTTAAGTGGCCGCCCCGGAGCTTTCTTT; size: .; J: TRBJ1-1; D: .; V: TRBV28
CDR3: CASSEEFAGEEFF; DNA: TGTGCCAGCAGTGAGGAGTTTGCGGGGGAGGAGTTCTTC; size: .; J: TRBJ2-1; D: TRBD2; V: TRBV6-4
CDR3: CASSQSIADTGELFF; DNA: TGCGCCAGCAGTCAATCGATCGCAGACACCGGGGAGCTGTTTTTT; size: .; J: TRBJ2-2; D: .; V: TRBV23-1
CDR3: CASSLRLAGYNEQFF; DNA: TGTGCCAGCAGCTTAAGACTAGCGGGTTACAATGAGCAGTTCTTC; size: .; J: TRBJ2-1; D: TRBD2; V: TRBV7-6
CDR3: CAISKITGELFF; DNA: TGTGCCATCAGTAAGATCACCGGGGAGCTGTTTTTT; size: .; J: TRBJ2-2; D: .; V: TRBV10-3
CDR3: CASRGGSSYNEQFF; DNA: TGTGCCAGCCGCGGGGGTAGCTCCTACAATGAGCAGTTCTTC; size: once; J: TRBJ2-1; D: TRBD2; V: TRBV9
CDR3: CASRVPGNEQFF; DNA: TGTGCCAGCAGGGTCCCCGGTAATGAGCAGTTCTTC; size: .; J: TRBJ2-1; D: .; V: TRBV2
CDR3: CASSPSGLAGGYQETQYF; DNA: TGTGCCAGCAGTCCCTCGGGACTAGCGGGGGGTTACCAAGAGACCCAGTACTTC; size: .; J: TRBJ2-5; D: TRBD2; V: TRBV28
CDR3: CASSSGQSYEQYF; DNA: TGTGCCAGCAGTTCGGGACAGTCCTACGAGCAGTACTTC; size: .; J: TRBJ2-7; D: TRBD1; V: TRBV28
CDR3: CASRGRANTGELFF; DNA: TGTGCATCACGGGGCAGGGCGAACACCGGGGAGCTGTTTTTT; size: .; J: TRBJ2-2; D: .; V: TRBV10-3
CDR3: CASSSTAGLGSGRTDTQYF; DNA: TGTGCCAGCAGTTCGACAGCGGGCCTAGGTAGCGGACGCACAGATACGCAGTATTTT; size: once; J: TRBJ2-3; D: .; V: TRBV27
CDR3: CASSSGQGRGTGELFF; DNA: TGTGCCAGTAGTTCCGGACAGGGACGGGGCACCGGGGAGCTGTTTTTT; size: once; J: TRBJ2-2; D: TRBD1; V: TRBV19
CDR3: CASSHTGNTEAFF; DNA: TGTGCCAGTAGCCATACCGGGAACACTGAAGCTTTCTTT; size: .; J: TRBJ1-1; D: .; V: TRBV19
CDR3: CASSTSDLGTQYF; DNA: TGTGCCAGCAGTACTAGCGACCTCGGGACCCAGTACTTC; size: .; J: TRBJ2-5; D: TRBD2; V: TRBV28
CDR3: CASSAEGGGSGANVLTF; DNA: TGTGCCAGCAGCGCCGAAGGGGGCGGGTCTGGGGCCAACGTCCTGACTTTC; size: .; J: TRBJ2-6; D: TRBD1; V: TRBV9
CDR3: CAGGLAGDPDTQYF; DNA: TGTGCCGGAGGACTAGCGGGAGACCCAGATACGCAGTATTTT; size: .; J: TRBJ2-3; D: TRBD2; V: TRBV5-4
CDR3: CASSSDRGKPYEQYF; DNA: TGTGCCAGCAGCTCTGACAGGGGGAAGCCCTACGAGCAGTACTTC; size: .; J: TRBJ2-7; D: TRBD1; V: TRBV7-8
CDR3: CASSYSLREYRGAVF; DNA: TGTGCCAGCAGTTACTCATTGCGGGAGTACCGGGGAGCTGTTTTT; size: .; J: TRBJ2-2; D: TRBD2; V: TRBV6-5
CDR3: CASSLTGLGEQYF; DNA: TGTGCCAGCAGCTTAACAGGGTTGGGCGAGCAGTACTTC; size: few; J: TRBJ2-7; D: .; V: TRBV7-2
CDR3: CASRAGENTEAFF; DNA: TGCGCCAGCAGAGCCGGGGAGAACACTGAAGCTTTCTTT; size: .; J: TRBJ1-1; D: .; V: TRBV5-1